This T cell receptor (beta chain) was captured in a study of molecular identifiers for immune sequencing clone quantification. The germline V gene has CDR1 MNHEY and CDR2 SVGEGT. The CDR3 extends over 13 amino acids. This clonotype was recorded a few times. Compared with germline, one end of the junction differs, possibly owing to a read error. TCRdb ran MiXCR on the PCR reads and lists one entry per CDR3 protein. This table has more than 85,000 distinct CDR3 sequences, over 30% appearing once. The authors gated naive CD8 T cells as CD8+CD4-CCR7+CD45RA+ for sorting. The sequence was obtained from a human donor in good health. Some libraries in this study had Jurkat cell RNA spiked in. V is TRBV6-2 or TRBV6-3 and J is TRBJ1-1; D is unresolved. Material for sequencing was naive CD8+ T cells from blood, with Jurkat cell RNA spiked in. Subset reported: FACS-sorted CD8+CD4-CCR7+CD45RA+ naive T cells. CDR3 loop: CASSYVWNTEAIF. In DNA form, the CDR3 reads TGTGCCAGCAGTTACGTGTGGAACACTGAAGCTATCTTT.